The entry below gives a single TCR beta chain sequence along with its context. The sample belongs to a study of blood T cell repertoires in COVID-19. Source study methods: Amplifying reference gene primers gave estimates of nucleated cell counts. TCRdb's table, derived via immunoSEQ multiplex PCR, lists solely in-frame clones and lacks some. Clone size and the V and J calls come from that table; the DNA yielded D and trimming. The sample includes approximately 670,000 clones, about nine tenths of them seen just once. The sample comprised peripheral blood. The sequence was collected from a woman younger than 35 with acute or convalescent COVID-19.

The CDR3 bases are TGTGCCAGCAGTCCTTGGACAGGGCATTCACCCCTCCACTTT. This gives the protein CASSPWTGHSPLHF. The rearrangement uses TRBV28 and TRBJ1-6, with TRBD1 matching 8 bases. The V gene's germline CDR1 is MDHEN and CDR2 SYDVKM. The junction had 5 bases not matched to a gene; V was cut back by 5 bases and J by 8 bases. CDR3 length: 14 residues.